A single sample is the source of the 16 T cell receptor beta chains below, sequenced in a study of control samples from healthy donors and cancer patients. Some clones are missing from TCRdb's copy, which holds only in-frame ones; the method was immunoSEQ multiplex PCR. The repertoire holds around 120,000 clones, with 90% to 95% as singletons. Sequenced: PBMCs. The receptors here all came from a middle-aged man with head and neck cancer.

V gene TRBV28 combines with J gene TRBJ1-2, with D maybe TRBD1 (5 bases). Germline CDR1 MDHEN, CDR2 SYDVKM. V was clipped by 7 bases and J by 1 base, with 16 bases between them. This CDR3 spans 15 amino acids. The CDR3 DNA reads TGTGCCAGCACCATAATGGCAGGGATTAACTATGGCTACACCTTC. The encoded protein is CASTIMAGINYGYTF.

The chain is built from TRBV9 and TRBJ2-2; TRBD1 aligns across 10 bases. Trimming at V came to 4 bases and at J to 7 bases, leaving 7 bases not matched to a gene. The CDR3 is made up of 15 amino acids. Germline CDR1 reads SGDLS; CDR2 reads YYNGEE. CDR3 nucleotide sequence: TGTGCCAGCAGCCCACAGACAGGGGGCGTCGGGGAGCTGTTTTTT. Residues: CASSPQTGGVGELFF.

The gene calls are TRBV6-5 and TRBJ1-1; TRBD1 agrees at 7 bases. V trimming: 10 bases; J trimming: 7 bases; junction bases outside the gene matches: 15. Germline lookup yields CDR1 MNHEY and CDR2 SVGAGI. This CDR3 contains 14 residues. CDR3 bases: TGTGCCACCCTGGCCGACAGGGTTACTATTGAAGCTTTCTTT. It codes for CATLADRVTIEAFF.

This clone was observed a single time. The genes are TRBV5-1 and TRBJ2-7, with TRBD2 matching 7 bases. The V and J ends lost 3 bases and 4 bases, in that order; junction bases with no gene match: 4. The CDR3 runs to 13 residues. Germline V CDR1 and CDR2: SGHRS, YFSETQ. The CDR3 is CASSSQGGYEQYF. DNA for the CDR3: TGCGCCAGCAGCTCGCAGGGAGGGTACGAGCAGTACTTC.

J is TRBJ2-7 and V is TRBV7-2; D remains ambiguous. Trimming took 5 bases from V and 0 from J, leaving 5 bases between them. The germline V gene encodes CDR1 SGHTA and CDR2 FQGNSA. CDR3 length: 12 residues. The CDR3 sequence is CASSQSSYEQYF. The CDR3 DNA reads TGTGCCAGCAGCCAGAGCTCCTACGAGCAGTACTTC.

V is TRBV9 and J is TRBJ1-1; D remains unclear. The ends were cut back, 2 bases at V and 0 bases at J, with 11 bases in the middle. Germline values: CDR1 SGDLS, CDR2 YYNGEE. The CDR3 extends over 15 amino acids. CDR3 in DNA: TGTGCCAGCAGCGTGGGTGGTCTCATGAACACTGAAGCTTTCTTT. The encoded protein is CASSVGGLMNTEAFF.

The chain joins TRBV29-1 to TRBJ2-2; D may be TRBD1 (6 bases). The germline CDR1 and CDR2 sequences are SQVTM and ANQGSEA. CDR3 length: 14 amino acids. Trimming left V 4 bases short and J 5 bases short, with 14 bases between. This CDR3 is CSVARQEETGELFF. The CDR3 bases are TGCAGCGTTGCGAGACAGGAGGAGACCGGGGAGCTGTTTTTT.

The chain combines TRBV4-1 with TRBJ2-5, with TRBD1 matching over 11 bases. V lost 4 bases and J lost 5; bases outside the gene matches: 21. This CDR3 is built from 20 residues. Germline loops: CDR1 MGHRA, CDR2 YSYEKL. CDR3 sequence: CASSPRPSGQGAPRRETQYF. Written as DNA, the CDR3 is TGCGCCAGCAGCCCTAGACCTAGTGGACAGGGGGCGCCCCGCCGGGAGACCCAGTACTTC.

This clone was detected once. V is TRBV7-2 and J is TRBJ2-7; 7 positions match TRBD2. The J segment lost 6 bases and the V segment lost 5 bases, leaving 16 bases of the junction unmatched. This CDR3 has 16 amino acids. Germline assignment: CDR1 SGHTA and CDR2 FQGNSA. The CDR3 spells CASSANSGTIQVEQYF. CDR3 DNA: TGTGCCAGCAGCGCTAATTCCGGGACTATCCAGGTCGAGCAGTACTTC.

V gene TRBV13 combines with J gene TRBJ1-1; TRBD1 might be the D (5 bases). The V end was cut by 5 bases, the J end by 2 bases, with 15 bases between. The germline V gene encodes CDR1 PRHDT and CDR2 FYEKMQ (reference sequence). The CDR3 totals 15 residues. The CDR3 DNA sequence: TGTGCCAGCAGCAATACCGGGGCTACAAACACTGAAGCTTTCTTT. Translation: CASSNTGATNTEAFF.

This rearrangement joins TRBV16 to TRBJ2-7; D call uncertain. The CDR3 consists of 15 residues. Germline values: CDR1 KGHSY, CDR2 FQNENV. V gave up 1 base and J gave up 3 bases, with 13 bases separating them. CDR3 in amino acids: CASSQFDKGFYEQYF. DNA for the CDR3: TGTGCCAGCAGCCAATTTGATAAAGGGTTCTACGAGCAGTACTTC.

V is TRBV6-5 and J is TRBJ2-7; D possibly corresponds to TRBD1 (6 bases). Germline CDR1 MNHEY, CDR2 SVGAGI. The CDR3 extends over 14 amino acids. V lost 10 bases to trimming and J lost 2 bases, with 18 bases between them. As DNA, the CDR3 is TGTGCCACGAAGGCGTCAGGGGTTCCCTACGAGCAGTACTTC. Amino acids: CATKASGVPYEQYF.

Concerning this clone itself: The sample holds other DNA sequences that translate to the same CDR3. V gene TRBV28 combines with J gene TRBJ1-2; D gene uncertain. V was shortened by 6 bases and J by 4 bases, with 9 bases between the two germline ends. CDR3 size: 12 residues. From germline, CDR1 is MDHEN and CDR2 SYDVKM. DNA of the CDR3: TGTGCCAGCAGCTCCCGGACCTATGGCTACACCTTC. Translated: CASSSRTYGYTF.

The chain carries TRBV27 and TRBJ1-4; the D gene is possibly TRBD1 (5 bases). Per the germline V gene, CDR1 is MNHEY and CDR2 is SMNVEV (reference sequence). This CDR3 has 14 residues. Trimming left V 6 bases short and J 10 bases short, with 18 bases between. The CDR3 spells CASSYRDPGRKLFF. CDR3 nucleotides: TGTGCCAGCAGCTACCGGGACCCCGGGAGAAAACTGTTTTTT.

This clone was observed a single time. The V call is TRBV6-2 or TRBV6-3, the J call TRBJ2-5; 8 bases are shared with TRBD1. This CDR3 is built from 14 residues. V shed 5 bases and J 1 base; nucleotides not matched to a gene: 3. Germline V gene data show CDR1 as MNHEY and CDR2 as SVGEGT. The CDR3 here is CASSGTGGQETQYF. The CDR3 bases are TGTGCCAGCAGTGGCACAGGGGGCCAAGAGACCCAGTACTTC.

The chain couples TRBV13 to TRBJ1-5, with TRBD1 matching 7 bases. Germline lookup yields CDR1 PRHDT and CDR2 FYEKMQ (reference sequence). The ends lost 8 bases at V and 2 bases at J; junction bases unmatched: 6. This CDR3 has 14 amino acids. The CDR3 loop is CASVQGLGNQPQHF. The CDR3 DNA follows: TGTGCCAGCGTACAGGGGCTAGGCAATCAGCCCCAGCATTTT.